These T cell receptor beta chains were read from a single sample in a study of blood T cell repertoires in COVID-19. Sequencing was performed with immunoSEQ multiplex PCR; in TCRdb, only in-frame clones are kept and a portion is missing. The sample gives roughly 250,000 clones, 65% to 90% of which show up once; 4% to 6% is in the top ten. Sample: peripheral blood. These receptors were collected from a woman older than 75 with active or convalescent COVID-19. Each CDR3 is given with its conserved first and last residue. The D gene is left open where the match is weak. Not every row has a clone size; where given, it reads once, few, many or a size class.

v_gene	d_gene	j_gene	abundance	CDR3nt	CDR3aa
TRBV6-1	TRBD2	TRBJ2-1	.	TGTGCCAGCAGTGAATTTACCCTAGCGGGGGTTGGAATACGATTCTTC	CASSEFTLAGVGIRFF
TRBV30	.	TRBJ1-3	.	TGTGCCTGGAATGGGGCAGGGCTCGTAAACACCATATATTTT	CAWNGAGLVNTIYF
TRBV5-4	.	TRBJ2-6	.	TGTGCCAGCAGCTTTAGCGCTGGGGCCAACGTCCTGACTTTC	CASSFSAGANVLTF
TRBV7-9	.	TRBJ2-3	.	TGTGCCAGCAGCGAGGCAAGCGGTAGCACAGATACGCAGTATTTT	CASSEASGSTDTQYF
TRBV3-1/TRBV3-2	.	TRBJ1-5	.	TGTGCCAGCAGCCAAGACTCAGGGAACACACTCCTTCAGCATTTT	CASSQDSGNTLLQHF
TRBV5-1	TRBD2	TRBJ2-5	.	TGCGCCAGCAGCCCGACGGGGGGGAAAGAGACCCAGTACTTC	CASSPTGGKETQYF
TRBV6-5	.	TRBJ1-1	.	TGTGCCAGCAGTTACTCGCTGGGGGGGAACACTGAAGCTTTCTTT	CASSYSLGGNTEAFF
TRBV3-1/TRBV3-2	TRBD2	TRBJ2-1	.	TGTGCCAGCAGCCAACGACTAGCGGGGGGGCTGCTATGGAATGAGCAGTTCTTC	CASSQRLAGGLLWNEQFF
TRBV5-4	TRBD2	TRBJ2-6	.	TGTGCCAGCACTTTGTTACTAGCGGATTACTCTGGGGCCAACGTCCTGACTTTC	CASTLLLADYSGANVLTF
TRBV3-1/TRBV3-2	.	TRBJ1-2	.	TGTGCCAGCAGCCAAGGGGCAGTCACTACTAGCAATGGCTACACCTTC	CASSQGAVTTSNGYTF
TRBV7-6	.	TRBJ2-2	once	TGTGCCAGCAGCTCCAACACAGGCCGAGCGAACACCGGGGAGCTGTTTTTT	CASSSNTGRANTGELFF
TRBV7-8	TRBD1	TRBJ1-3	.	TGTGCCAGCAGCTTAGGGTACAGGGGCAAAGGATCTGGAAACACCATATATTTT	CASSLGYRGKGSGNTIYF
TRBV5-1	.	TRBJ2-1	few	TGCGCCAGCAGCTTGGGGCAGTACAATGAGCAGTTCTTC	CASSLGQYNEQFF
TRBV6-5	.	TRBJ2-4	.	TGTGCCAGCAAAAATACAGGGTTAGGTAACATTCAGTACTTC	CASKNTGLGNIQYF
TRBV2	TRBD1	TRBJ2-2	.	TGTGCCAGCAATCTACAGGGGGCTGAGATCGGGGAGCTGTTTTTT	CASNLQGAEIGELFF
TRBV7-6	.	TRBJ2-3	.	TGTGCCAGCAGCTTAGGGCTAGGGAGGGATACGCAGTATTTT	CASSLGLGRDTQYF
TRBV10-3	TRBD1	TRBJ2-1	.	TGTGCCATCGGACAGGGGGCGAGGAATGAGCAGTTCTTC	CAIGQGARNEQFF
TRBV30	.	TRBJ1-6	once	TGTGCCTGGAGTTGGGAGGGTTATAATTCACCCCTCCACTTT	CAWSWEGYNSPLHF
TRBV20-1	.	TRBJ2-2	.	TGCAGTGCCAGACAGGTCGGGGAGCTGTTTTTT	CSARQVGELFF
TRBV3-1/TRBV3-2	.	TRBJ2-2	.	TGTGCCAGCAGCCAAGATAGTTTGAACACCGGGGAGCTGTTTTTT	CASSQDSLNTGELFF
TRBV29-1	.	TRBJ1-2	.	TGCAGCGCCGGCCCGGAGGGTAACTATGGCTACACCTTC	CSAGPEGNYGYTF
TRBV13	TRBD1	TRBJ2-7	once	TGTGCCAGGGGGACAGGGGATCCCTACGAGCAGTACTTC	CARGTGDPYEQYF
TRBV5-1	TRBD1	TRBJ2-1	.	TGCGCCAGCAGCTTGGACCCGACAGGGGCGGGGAATGAGCAGTTCTTC	CASSLDPTGAGNEQFF
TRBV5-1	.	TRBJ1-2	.	TGCGCCAGCAGCTTGGGCCAGGCAAGAGGCTACACCTTC	CASSLGQARGYTF
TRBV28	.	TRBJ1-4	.	TGTGCCAGCAGTCCCCTAGGGACAAGCCGCCTCACTAATGAAAAACTGTTTTTT	CASSPLGTSRLTNEKLFF
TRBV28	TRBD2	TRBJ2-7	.	TGTGCCAGCAGCACCATTGGCGGGGGGGATTCCGAGCAGTACTTC	CASSTIGGGDSEQYF